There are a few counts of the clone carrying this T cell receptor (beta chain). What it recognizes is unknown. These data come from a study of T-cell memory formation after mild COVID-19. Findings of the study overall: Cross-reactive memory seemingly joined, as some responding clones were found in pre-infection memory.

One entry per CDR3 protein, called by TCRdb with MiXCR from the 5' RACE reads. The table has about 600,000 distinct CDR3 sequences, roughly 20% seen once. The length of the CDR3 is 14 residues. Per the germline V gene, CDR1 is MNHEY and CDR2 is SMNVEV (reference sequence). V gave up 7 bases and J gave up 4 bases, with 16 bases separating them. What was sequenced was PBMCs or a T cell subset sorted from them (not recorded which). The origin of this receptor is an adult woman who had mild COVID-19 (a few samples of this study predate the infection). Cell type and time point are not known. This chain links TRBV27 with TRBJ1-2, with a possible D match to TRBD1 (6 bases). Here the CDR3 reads CASTKGGLPYGYTF. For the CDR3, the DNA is TGTGCCAGCACCAAAGGGGGGTTACCCTATGGCTACACCTTC.